Listed below are T cell receptor beta chains from one sample, sequenced in a study of identical twins. TCRdb reprocessed the 5' RACE reads with MiXCR, giving one entry per CDR3 protein. Counted here are under 900,000 distinct CDR3 sequences, about 12% occurring once; the ten biggest clones make up 1.5% to 2%. A further study also used this sample, focusing on yellow fever vaccine responses in identical twins.

Sequencing input: PBMCs. Receptors were obtained from a woman aged 18-35 years in good health. The CDR3 runs from the conserved cysteine through the conserved F or W. A D gene is named only where the DNA matches it firmly. The listing skips clone size in some rows; elsewhere it reads once, few, many or a size class.

d_call | j_call | clone_size | v_call | cdr3_nt | cdr3_aa
TRBD2 | TRBJ2-1 | few | TRBV18 | TGTGCCAGCTCCCCCGGGGGGTACCCATACAATGAGCAGTTCTTC | CASSPGGYPYNEQFF
. | TRBJ2-5 | few | TRBV10-3 | TGTGCCATCAGTGACACGGGGCTGACCCAGTACTTC | CAISDTGLTQYF
TRBD2 | TRBJ2-3 | . | TRBV7-9 | TGTGCCAGCAGCTTTGGGTTAGCGGGAGCCACAGATACGCAGTATTTT | CASSFGLAGATDTQYF
. | TRBJ2-2 | . | TRBV28 | TGTGCCAGCAGTTCCCGGTGGGGTGCCGGGGAGCTGTTTTTT | CASSSRWGAGELFF
. | TRBJ2-1 | many | TRBV7-9 | TGTGCCAGCAGCTCCGAATTCGGGCTCGGAAATGAGCAGTTCTTC | CASSSEFGLGNEQFF
TRBD1 | TRBJ1-6 | . | TRBV6-5 | TGTGCCAGCAGTTACTTCACAGGGACAGGCAATTCACCCCTCCACTTT | CASSYFTGTGNSPLHF
TRBD1 | TRBJ1-1 | few | TRBV6-1 | TGTGCCAGCCATTCTCAGGGGGCCATGAACACTGAAGCTTTCTTT | CASHSQGAMNTEAFF
TRBD1 | TRBJ2-3 | . | TRBV28 | TGTGCCAGCAGTCCAGACAGGGCTGGAGATACGCAGTATTTT | CASSPDRAGDTQYF
. | TRBJ2-2 | few | TRBV3-1 | TGTGCCAGCAGCCATCTCTGGGGGGTTCCGAACACCGGGGAGCTGTTTTTT | CASSHLWGVPNTGELFF
. | TRBJ2-3 | many | TRBV5-1 | TGCGCCAGCAGCTTGGGTAGCGAGACAGATACGCAGTATTTT | CASSLGSETDTQYF
. | TRBJ2-3 | . | TRBV9 | TGTGCCAGCAGCGTAGCGGCGGGGGCCGCAGATACGCAGTATTTT | CASSVAAGAADTQYF
TRBD2 | TRBJ2-7 | few | TRBV28 | TGTGCCAGCAGTAGACTAGCGTTCGAGCAGTACTTC | CASSRLAFEQYF
TRBD2 | TRBJ2-4 | few | TRBV27 | TGTGCCAGCGGGTTAGCGGGAGCGGGGGCCAAAAACATTCAGTACTTC | CASGLAGAGAKNIQYF
TRBD2 | TRBJ2-1 | . | TRBV4-1 | TGCGCCAGCAGCCAAGGGGCTAGCGGGAGCGATGAGCAGTTCTTC | CASSQGASGSDEQFF
. | TRBJ2-2 | . | TRBV3-1 | TGTGCCAGCAGCCCCCGGACAGGGAGGGACACCGGGGAGCTGTTTTTT | CASSPRTGRDTGELFF
TRBD2 | TRBJ2-5 | few | TRBV5-8 | TGTGCCAGCAGCTTGGGATCGACTAGCGGACATGAGACCCAGTACTTC | CASSLGSTSGHETQYF
TRBD1 | TRBJ2-1 | few | TRBV5-8 | TGTGCCAGCAGCTTCGGGACAGTCCCCTACAATGAGCAGTTCTTC | CASSFGTVPYNEQFF
TRBD2 | TRBJ2-1 | . | TRBV3-1 | TGTGCCAGCAGCCAGCGGGAGGCGGGTTACAATGAGCAGTTCTTC | CASSQREAGYNEQFF
. | TRBJ2-2 | . | TRBV7-9 | TGTGCCAGCAGCGCACCGGGACTTATGAACACCGGGGAGCTGTTTTTT | CASSAPGLMNTGELFF
. | TRBJ1-2 | . | TRBV25-1 | TGTGCCAGCAGCTCCGGGACGGCTACCGGGGGCTATGGCTACACCTTC | CASSSGTATGGYGYTF
. | TRBJ2-4 | . | TRBV4-2 | TGTGCCAGCAGCCAAGAGGTTGACAGCATAGCCAAAAACATTCAGTACTTC | CASSQEVDSIAKNIQYF
TRBD2 | TRBJ2-7 | few | TRBV7-9 | TGTGCCAGCAGCTTACCAGGACTAGCGGAGAACGAGCAGTACTTC | CASSLPGLAENEQYF
. | TRBJ1-3 | . | TRBV18 | TGTGCCAGCTCGCCAAGGGGAGTCCTCTCTGGAAACACCATATATTTT | CASSPRGVLSGNTIYF
. | TRBJ2-4 | few | TRBV7-8 | TGTGCCAGCAGCCTACAGGCTAGGCTAGCCAAAAACATTCAGTACTTC | CASSLQARLAKNIQYF
TRBD1 | TRBJ2-2 | . | TRBV27 | TGTGCCAGCAGTACGGACAGGGCCGGGGAGCTGTTTTTT | CASSTDRAGELFF
TRBD2 | TRBJ2-2 | . | TRBV4-1 | TGCGCCAGCAGCCAACCCCTCCCTAGCGGGGGGCGGCTGAGCACCGGGGAGCTGTTTTTT | CASSQPLPSGGRLSTGELFF
. | TRBJ2-2 | . | TRBV6-1 | TGTGCCAGCAGTGCCAAGTTACGTAGCGGGGAGCTGTTTTTT | CASSAKLRSGELFF
. | TRBJ1-5 | . | TRBV2 | TGTGCCAGCAGGGGACGGGGCAATCAGCCCCAGCATTTT | CASRGRGNQPQHF
. | TRBJ2-7 | few | TRBV10-3 | TGTGCCACTAAACCTAGTGACTACGAGCAGTACTTC | CATKPSDYEQYF
. | TRBJ2-6 | few | TRBV20-1 | TGCAGTGCTAGTTGGGGTAGTTTCTCTGGGGCCAACGTCCTGACTTTC | CSASWGSFSGANVLTF
. | TRBJ1-5 | many | TRBV6-5 | TGTGCCAGCAGTTACGGGGAGGTCTATAGCAATCAGCCCCAGCATTTT | CASSYGEVYSNQPQHF
TRBD2 | TRBJ2-6 | . | TRBV20-1 | TGCAGTGCAACTAGCGGGTTAGCCTCTGGGGCCAACGTCCTGACTTTC | CSATSGLASGANVLTF
TRBD2 | TRBJ2-7 | many | TRBV6-5 | TGTGCCAGCAGTTACGATGGAGGCGGGAGAGGCTACGAGCAGTACTTC | CASSYDGGGRGYEQYF
TRBD1 | TRBJ2-2 | few | TRBV29-1 | TGCAGCGTTAGGACGAGGGACAGACACACCGGGGAGCTGTTTTTT | CSVRTRDRHTGELFF
. | TRBJ1-1 | . | TRBV20-1 | TGCAGTGCTAAACGGTCGACCGATCATGAAGCTTTCTTT | CSAKRSTDHEAFF
TRBD2 | TRBJ2-5 | . | TRBV6-1 | TGTGCCAGCAGTGAACTAGCGGGGGGACCCCAAGAGACCCAGTACTTC | CASSELAGGPQETQYF
. | TRBJ1-5 | many | TRBV24-1 | TGTGCCACCAGTGGTCCAGGGCCCGCCAATCAGCCCCAGCATTTT | CATSGPGPANQPQHF
. | TRBJ2-1 | . | TRBV7-3 | TGTGCCAGCAGCTCATCCAGGGAGAGTGAGCAGTTCTTC | CASSSSRESEQFF
. | TRBJ2-1 | . | TRBV10-1 | TGCGCCAGCAGTGAGATGGACCTTTCCTACAATGAGCAGTTCTTC | CASSEMDLSYNEQFF
. | TRBJ2-1 | few | TRBV20-1 | TGCAGTGCAAGAGAAGGCACAGAGCAGTTCTTC | CSAREGTEQFF
. | TRBJ1-2 | . | TRBV19 | TGTGCCAGTACCCTCAGACAGGTCGGTGGCTACACCTTC | CASTLRQVGGYTF
TRBD2 | TRBJ2-1 | few | TRBV15 | TGTGCCACCAGCAGAGGCTGGCTAGCGGGAGCCTACAATGAGCAGTTCTTC | CATSRGWLAGAYNEQFF
TRBD1 | TRBJ2-1 | many | TRBV11-2 | TGTGCCAGCAGCTTAGGGACAGGCGTCGACAATGAGCAGTTCTTC | CASSLGTGVDNEQFF
. | TRBJ2-1 | . | TRBV15 | TGTGCCACCTCCGGCAAGGACGGGACACACAATGAGCAGTTCTTC | CATSGKDGTHNEQFF
. | TRBJ2-5 | . | TRBV6-1 | TGTGCCAGCAGTGAATACGCGGGGAAAGAGACCCAGTACTTC | CASSEYAGKETQYF
TRBD2 | TRBJ2-1 | . | TRBV20-1 | TGCAGTGCTAGAGATAGGGCGATCGGGAGGTTCTCCTACAATGAGCAGTTCTTC | CSARDRAIGRFSYNEQFF
. | TRBJ2-6 | few | TRBV6-4 | TGTGCCAGCAGTGACTCAACCGCTGGGGCCAACGTCCTGACTTTC | CASSDSTAGANVLTF
. | TRBJ2-2 | . | TRBV5-6 | TGTGCCAGCAGCTTTGCGCCGAACACCGGGGAGCTGTTTTTT | CASSFAPNTGELFF
. | TRBJ2-1 | few | TRBV12-3/TRBV12-4 | TGTGCCAGCAGTAGCCGGGAACAGCAGTTCTTC | CASSSREQQFF
TRBD1 | TRBJ1-4 | many | TRBV25-1 | TGTGCCAGCAGTGGGAAGGACAGGGTCGAAAAACTGTTTTTT | CASSGKDRVEKLFF
TRBD1 | TRBJ1-5 | . | TRBV3-1 | TGTGCCAGCAGCCGGACAGGGAGCAATCAGTGGCCCCAGCATTTT | CASSRTGSNQWPQHF